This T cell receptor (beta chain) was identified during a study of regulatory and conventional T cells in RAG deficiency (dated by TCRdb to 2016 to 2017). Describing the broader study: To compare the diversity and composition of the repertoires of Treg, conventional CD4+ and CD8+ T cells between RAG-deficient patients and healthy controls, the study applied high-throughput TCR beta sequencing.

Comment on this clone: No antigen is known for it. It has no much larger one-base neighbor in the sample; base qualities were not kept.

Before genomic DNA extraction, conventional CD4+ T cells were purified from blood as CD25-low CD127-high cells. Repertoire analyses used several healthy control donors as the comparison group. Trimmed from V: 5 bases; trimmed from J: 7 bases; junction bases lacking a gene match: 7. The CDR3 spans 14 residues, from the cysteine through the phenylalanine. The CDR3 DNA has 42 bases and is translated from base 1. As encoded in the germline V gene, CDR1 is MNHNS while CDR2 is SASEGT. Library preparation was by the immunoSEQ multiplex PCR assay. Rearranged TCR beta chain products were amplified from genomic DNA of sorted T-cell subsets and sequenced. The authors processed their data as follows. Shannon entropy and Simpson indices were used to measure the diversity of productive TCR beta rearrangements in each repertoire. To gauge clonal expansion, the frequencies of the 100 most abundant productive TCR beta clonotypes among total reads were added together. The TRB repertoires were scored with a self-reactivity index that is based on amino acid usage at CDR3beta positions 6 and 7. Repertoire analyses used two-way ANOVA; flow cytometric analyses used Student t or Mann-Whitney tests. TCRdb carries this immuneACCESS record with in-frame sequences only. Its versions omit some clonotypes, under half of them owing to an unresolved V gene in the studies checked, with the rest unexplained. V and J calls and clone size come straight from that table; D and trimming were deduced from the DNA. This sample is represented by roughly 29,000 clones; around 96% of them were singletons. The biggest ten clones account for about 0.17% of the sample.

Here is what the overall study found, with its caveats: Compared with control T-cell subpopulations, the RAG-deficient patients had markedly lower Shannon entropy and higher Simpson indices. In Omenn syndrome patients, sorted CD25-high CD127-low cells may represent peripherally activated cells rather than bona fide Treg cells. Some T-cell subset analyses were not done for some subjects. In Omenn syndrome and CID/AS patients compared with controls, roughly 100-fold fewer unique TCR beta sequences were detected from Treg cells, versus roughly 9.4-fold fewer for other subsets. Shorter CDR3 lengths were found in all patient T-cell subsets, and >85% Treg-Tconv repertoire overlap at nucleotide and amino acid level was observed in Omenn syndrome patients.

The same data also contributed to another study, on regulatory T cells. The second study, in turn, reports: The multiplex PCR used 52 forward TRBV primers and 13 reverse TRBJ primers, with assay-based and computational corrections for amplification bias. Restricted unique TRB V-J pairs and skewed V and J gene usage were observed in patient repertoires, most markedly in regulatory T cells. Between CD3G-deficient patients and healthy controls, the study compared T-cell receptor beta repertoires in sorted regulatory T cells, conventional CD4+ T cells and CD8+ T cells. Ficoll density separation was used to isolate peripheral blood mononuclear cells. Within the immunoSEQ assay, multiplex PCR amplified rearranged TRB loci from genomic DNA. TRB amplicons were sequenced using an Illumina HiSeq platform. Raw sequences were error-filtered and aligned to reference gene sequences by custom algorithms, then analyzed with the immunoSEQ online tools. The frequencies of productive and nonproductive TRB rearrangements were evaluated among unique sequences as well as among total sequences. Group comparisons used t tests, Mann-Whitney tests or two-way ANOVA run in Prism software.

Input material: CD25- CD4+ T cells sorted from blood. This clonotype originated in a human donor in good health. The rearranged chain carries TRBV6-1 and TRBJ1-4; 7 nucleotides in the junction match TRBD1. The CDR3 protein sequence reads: CASSRDRDGEKLFF. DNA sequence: TGTGCCAGCAGTCGTGACAGGGACGGTGAAAAACTGTTTTTT.